This paragraph covers one T cell receptor (beta chain) sequence. All of the donors resided in Nashville, Tennessee, and each was a Caucasian adult. The authors split each subset's genomic DNA evenly across several immunoSEQ plates. Sequencing was performed with immunoSEQ multiplex PCR; in TCRdb, only in-frame clones are kept and a portion is missing. This table has a few million clones, approximately 95% appearing once. Trimming pared 7 bases from V and 9 bases from J, leaving 18 bases between. This CDR3 is 13 amino acids long. Germline lookup yields CDR1 MNHNY and CDR2 SVGAGI (reference sequence). This sample stems from a study of shared clonotypes between healthy human individuals. Study context: For every donor, three CD4 naive, three CD4 memory, two CD8 naive and one CD8 memory plates were used.

The sequenced material came from naive CD4+ T cells from PBMCs. Subset given: CD45RA+ positively selected. The source is a man aged 18 to 30 in good health. Some clones in this sample may be carry-over from other donors' samples. The V and J genes are TRBV6-6 and TRBJ1-2, with D hard to call. The CDR3 DNA reads TGTGCCAGCACCCCAGCGGGCGGATCCCGCTACACCTTC. Protein sequence: CASTPAGGSRYTF.